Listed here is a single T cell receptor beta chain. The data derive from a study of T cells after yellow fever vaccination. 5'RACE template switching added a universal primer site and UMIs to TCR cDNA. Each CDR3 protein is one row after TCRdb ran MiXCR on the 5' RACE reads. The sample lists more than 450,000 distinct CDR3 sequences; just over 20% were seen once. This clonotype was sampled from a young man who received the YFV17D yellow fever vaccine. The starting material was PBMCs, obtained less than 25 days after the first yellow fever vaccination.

The CDR3 nucleotides are TGTGCCAGCAGCTGGGGCTGGGAAGAGACCCAGTACTTC. It is translated as CASSWGWEETQYF. The genes are TRBV5-5 and TRBJ2-5, with D perhaps TRBD1 (5 bases). This CDR3 is built from 13 residues. CDR1 is SGHKS, CDR2 YYEKEE, per germline (reference sequence). The V and J ends lost 3 bases and 3 bases respectively, with 9 bases between them.